This T cell receptor (beta chain) is from a study of blood T cell repertoires in COVID-19. Study context: The United States, Italy and Spain were the sources of the acute and convalescent COVID-19 samples. T cells, B-cell-depleted T cells, or PBMCs supplied cDNA or gDNA.

Original data processing: Amplification from reference gene primers served as the basis for estimated nucleated cell counts. Libraries were prepared by immunoSEQ multiplex PCR; TCRdb keeps only in-frame clonotypes and omits some of them. V and J calls and clone size are as listed in that table; D and trimming were resolved from the DNA. The sample lists roughly 260,000 clones; more than 65% were seen once. Germline CDR1 and CDR2: MNHEY and SVGAGI. The CDR3 runs to 15 residues. Trimming shortened V by 2 bases and J by 1 base, and 11 bases separated the two germline ends. The sequence derives from a young woman with acute or convalescent COVID-19. The sequenced sample was peripheral blood. The V and J genes are TRBV6-5 and TRBJ1-2; the D gene is possibly TRBD1 (5 bases). As DNA, the CDR3 is TGTGCCAGCAGTTACGCGGGGGACGGTAACTATGGCTACACCTTC. This encodes CASSYAGDGNYGYTF.